These 27 T cell receptor beta chains came from one sample sequenced in a study of OX40 agonist ivuxolimab in advanced cancers. Sequenced by immunoSEQ multiplex PCR; TCRdb stores in-frame clones only, minus some. This table holds 65,000 to 80,000 clones, around 80% found once. Specimen: CD4+ or CD8+ T cells sorted from blood, collected in a trial of the OX40 agonist ivuxolimab. The receptors stem from an adult with an advanced solid tumor such as melanoma, head and neck, liver or kidney cancer.

Written as DNA, the CDR3 is TGTGCCAGCAGTGGGGGGCAGGGGTATCAGCCCCAGCATTTT. Translated, it gives CASSGGQGYQPQHF. The genes are TRBV6-1 and TRBJ1-5, with a possible D match to TRBD1 (6 bases). The germline gives CDR1 MNHNS, CDR2 SASEGT. The CDR3 length is 14 residues. V was pared by 4 bases and J by 5 bases, with 12 bases between.

The CDR3 region has the DNA TGTGCCAGCAGCATCTTCGGGACAACTAGCACAGATACGCAGTATTTT. As protein: CASSIFGTTSTDTQYF. This rearrangement joins TRBV7-2 to TRBJ2-3; maybe TRBD1 (6 bases). Germline CDR1 reads SGHTA; CDR2 reads FQGNSA. The CDR3 loop spans 16 amino acids. V was cut by 5 bases and J by 0 bases, with 15 bases left in between.

V and J are TRBV9 and TRBJ2-5, with TRBD2 matching over 8 bases. The V gene's germline CDR1 is SGDLS and CDR2 YYNGEE. This CDR3 has 15 residues. Trimming removed 0 bases from V and 1 base from J; junction bases left unmatched: 2. The CDR3 region has the DNA TGTGCCAGCAGCGTAGGCGGGGGGAGCCAAGAGACCCAGTACTTC. Translation: CASSVGGGSQETQYF.

J is TRBJ2-7 and V is TRBV7-9; 10 nucleotides agree with TRBD2. The J segment lost 2 bases and the V segment lost 11 bases, leaving 9 bases of the junction unmatched. This CDR3 comprises 14 residues. The germline gives CDR1 SEHNR, CDR2 FQNEAQ (reference sequence). The CDR3 protein is CALGASGSPYEQYF. CDR3 bases: TGTGCCCTGGGGGCTAGCGGGAGTCCCTACGAGCAGTACTTC.

V usage is TRBV7-2 and J usage is TRBJ2-7; 9 bases map to TRBD2. The ends lost 1 base at V and 1 base at J; junction bases unmatched: 5. The germline V gene encodes CDR1 SGHTA and CDR2 FQGNSA. The CDR3 has 16 amino acids. The CDR3 here is CASSLVRTSESYEQYV. Written as DNA, the CDR3 is TGTGCCAGCAGCTTAGTCCGGACTAGCGAGTCCTACGAGCAGTACGTC.

This clone was counted a few times. Germline and junction disagree at one end, which may indicate a read error. V usage is TRBV6-5 and J usage is TRBJ2-7; the D is unclear. CDR1 is MNHEY, CDR2 SVGAGI, per germline. The CDR3 is 9 residues long. The CDR3 DNA reads as TGTGCCAGCAGTTACCCCAAGGACTTC. It encodes CASSYPKDF.

This chain uses TRBV5-1 with TRBJ2-7; 7 nucleotides line up with TRBD2. CDR3 length: 14 amino acids. Per germline, CDR1 SGHRS and CDR2 YFSETQ. V was pared by 5 bases and J by 1 base, with 6 bases of the junction left unmatched. The CDR3 DNA reads TGCGCCAGCAGTCCCTCGGGGGGTTCCTACGAGCAGTACGTC. Translated: CASSPSGGSYEQYV.

This chain connects TRBV29-1 to TRBJ2-1; 7 bases are shared with TRBD2. The CDR3 is 13 residues long. V lost 5 bases and J lost 7; bases outside the gene matches: 8. Germline-derived CDR1 and CDR2 are SQVTM and ANQGSEA. DNA of the CDR3: TGCAGCGTTAGCGGGACTACTCGGAATGAGCAGTTCTTC. It yields the protein CSVSGTTRNEQFF.

Written as DNA, the CDR3 is TGTGCCAGCAGCTTACAGGGTGCGGAGACCCAGTACTTC. Its translation: CASSLQGAETQYF. V usage is TRBV7-2 and J usage is TRBJ2-5, with D perhaps TRBD1 (5 bases). Trimming shortened V by 2 bases and J by 5 bases, and 9 bases separated the two germline ends. Germline CDR1 is SGHTA and CDR2 is FQGNSA. This CDR3 spans 13 amino acids.

The chain couples TRBV27 to TRBJ2-1; tentative D call: TRBD2 (6 bases). The CDR3 covers 14 residues. V shed 5 bases and J shed 8 bases, with 16 bases lying between them. Germline V gene data show CDR1 as MNHEY and CDR2 as SMNVEV (reference sequence). The CDR3 loop is CASSDLGGVHEQFF. The DNA for the CDR3 is TGTGCCAGCAGTGATCTGGGCGGGGTCCATGAGCAGTTCTTC.

This rearrangement joins TRBV5-1 to TRBJ2-7; TRBD2 agrees at 8 bases. The CDR3 totals 15 residues. The V gene's germline CDR1 is SGHRS and CDR2 YFSETQ. V dropped 0 bases and J dropped 0; count of bases not matched to a gene: 2. The CDR3 loop is CASSLDAGGSYEQYV. The CDR3 nucleotides are TGCGCCAGCAGCTTGGACGCGGGGGGCTCCTACGAGCAGTACGTC.

This chain links TRBV30 with TRBJ1-6; D not resolved. Germline-derived CDR1 and CDR2 are GTSNPN and SVGIG (reference sequence). The CDR3 extends over 13 amino acids. Trimming left V 2 bases short and J 10 bases short, with 12 bases between. The CDR3 sequence is CAWSKSRESPLHF. CDR3 bases: TGTGCCTGGAGTAAGAGTAGGGAATCACCCCTCCACTTT.

This rearrangement joins TRBV5-8 to TRBJ2-7, with TRBD1 matching over 8 bases. Germline values: CDR1 SGHTS, CDR2 YDEGEE. The CDR3 covers 15 residues. Germline trimming cut 4 bases from V and 2 bases from J; bases unmatched to any gene: 8. The DNA for the CDR3 is TGTGCCAGCAGCAAACGGACAGGGAAGGCCTACGAGCAGTACGTC. Protein product: CASSKRTGKAYEQYV.

This chain links TRBV5-1 with TRBJ1-2; D not resolved. V lost 0 bases, J lost 2 bases, and 8 bases lay in between. Germline CDR1 is SGHRS and CDR2 is YFSETQ. This CDR3 contains 14 residues. The CDR3 nucleotides are TGCGCCAGCAGCTTGGAACAGCAAAACTATGGCTACACCTTC. Amino acids: CASSLEQQNYGYTF.

The chain uses TRBV21-1 and TRBJ1-5; the D call of TRBD1 is as the table states it, not checked on the DNA. TRBV21-1 is termed a pseudogene. This CDR3 comprises 15 residues. The CDR3 nucleotides read TGTGCCAGCAGCAACCCCGGACAGGGCGAGGGGCCCCAGCATTTT. This translates into CASSNPGQGEGPQHF.

The J gene is TRBJ2-3, the V gene TRBV4-1, with 8 bases identical to TRBD1. V shed 2 bases, J shed 2 bases, and the junction held 3 bases outside the gene matches. The CDR3 extends over 15 amino acids. CDR1 MGHRA and CDR2 YSYEKL come from the germline V gene. The chain's CDR3 is CASSQTGQVTDTQYF. CDR3 bases: TGCGCCAGCAGCCAAACGGGACAGGTCACAGATACGCAGTATTTT.

This clone was seen once. The V and J genes are TRBV5-4 and TRBJ1-2; 8 bases line up with TRBD1. This CDR3 contains 16 residues. Germline lookup yields CDR1 SGHNT and CDR2 YYREEE (reference sequence). V dropped 7 bases and J dropped 6; count of bases not matched to a gene: 17. The CDR3 DNA reads TGTGCCAGCTCCCAGCCCCCCCACAGGGGGACGGATGGCTACACCTTC. The encoded protein is CASSQPPHRGTDGYTF.

The gene calls are TRBV2 and TRBJ2-7; D perhaps matches TRBD1 (5 bases). Germline V CDR1 and CDR2: SNHLY, FYNNEI. Trimming removed 6 bases at V and 4 bases at J, with 13 bases between. The CDR3 is made up of 13 amino acids. The CDR3 coding sequence is TGTGCCAGCAGCAAACAGGAAGAATACGAGCAGTACTTC. This sequence encodes CASSKQEEYEQYF.

Worth noting for this clone: The germline gene is not matched at one end of the junction; a read error may be the cause. The chain combines TRBV5-4 with TRBJ1-3; D remains unclear. This CDR3 is 18 amino acids long. Germline V gives CDR1 SGHNT, CDR2 YYREEE (reference sequence). CDR3 coding DNA: TGCGCCAGCAGCCAAGAAAAGACACCATTTGGGTCTGGAAACACCATATATTTT. It is translated as CASSQEKTPFGSGNTIYF.

This clone was observed once. The chain recombines TRBV9 with TRBJ1-1, with 10 bases identical to TRBD1. This CDR3 is built from 15 residues. Trimming took 2 bases from V and 3 from J; bases not matched to a gene: 4. The germline gives CDR1 SGDLS, CDR2 YYNGEE. The CDR3 DNA reads TGTGCCAGCAGCGTCGGACAGGGGGTAGACACTGAAGCTTTCTTT. Its protein product is CASSVGQGVDTEAFF.

The genes are TRBV7-2 and TRBJ1-3; TRBD1 is a possible D gene (5 bases). With 1 base removed from V and 2 bases from J, the gap between germline ends came to 6 bases. Germline V CDR1 and CDR2: SGHTA, FQGNSA. The CDR3 contains 14 residues. Here the CDR3 DNA reads TGTGCCAGCAGCTTAGTGGGACCTGGAAACACCATATATTTT. It encodes CASSLVGPGNTIYF.

This chain uses TRBV30 with TRBJ1-1; D uncertain. The CDR3 sequence is 12 residues long. The germline gives CDR1 GTSNPN, CDR2 SVGIG (reference sequence). Trimming took off 7 bases at V and 5 bases at J, with 14 bases between the two ends. The CDR3 here is CASSGKLTEAFF. The CDR3 nucleotides read TGTGCCTCGTCGGGGAAATTGACTGAAGCTTTCTTT.

This clone was picked up a small number of times. The V and J genes are TRBV28 and TRBJ1-1; D gene ambiguous. V was trimmed by 5 bases and J by 4 bases, leaving 11 bases between them. The CDR3 is 13 amino acids. CDR1 is MDHEN, CDR2 SYDVKM, per germline. The CDR3 nucleotides read TGTGCCAGCAGTCGGCCCCGGGGCACTGAAGCTTTCTTT. This encodes CASSRPRGTEAFF.

The V gene is TRBV27, the J gene TRBJ2-4; D unclear. Trimming took 2 bases from V and 2 from J, leaving 10 bases between them. This CDR3 region has 15 residues. Looked up from germline, CDR1 is MNHEY and CDR2 is SMNVEV (reference sequence). CDR3 DNA sequence: TGTGCCAGCAGTTTACTTGATAGGTCCAAAAACATTCAGTACTTC. Translation: CASSLLDRSKNIQYF.

This rearrangement joins TRBV2 to TRBJ2-3; 9 bases match TRBD1. Germline CDR1 reads SNHLY; CDR2 reads FYNNEI. V shed 8 bases and J 1 base; nucleotides not matched to a gene: 4. The CDR3 has 14 amino acids. The CDR3 coding sequence is TGTGCCAGCCGACAGGGGGTAGGCACAGATACGCAGTATTTT. It is translated as CASRQGVGTDTQYF.

The chain joins TRBV6-5 to TRBJ1-1, with 9 bases lining up with TRBD1. There are 15 residues in the CDR3. Germline V CDR1 and CDR2: MNHEY, SVGAGI. The ends lost 4 bases at V and 5 bases at J; junction bases unmatched: 8. The CDR3 DNA reads TGTGCCAGCAGTTCAGGGACAGGGTTTGAGACTGAAGCTTTCTTT. This codes for CASSSGTGFETEAFF.

The chain uses TRBV6-5 and TRBJ1-1, with 7 bases aligning to TRBD1. CDR3 length: 14 amino acids. CDR1 and CDR2 from the germline V gene are MNHEY and SVGAGI. The V gene end was trimmed by 7 bases and the J gene end by 0 bases; junction bases not matched to a gene: 5. The DNA of the CDR3 is TGTGCCAGCACCCGACAGGGTATGAACACTGAAGCTTTCTTT. It is translated as CASTRQGMNTEAFF.